The present entry profiles one TCR beta chain with its context. What antigen it recognizes has not been identified. No qualities accompany the bases; no much larger clone lies one base away. This specimen belongs to a study of T cell repertoires in cytomegalovirus infection (dated by TCRdb to between 2019 and 2020). A note on the overall study: Alongside well-studied HLA-B-restricted epitopes, the peptide stimulations were aimed at recently identified HLA-C-restricted CMV epitopes, whose presentation resists viral immunomodulation. The HLA type of each donor mattered for the analysis, because public TCR beta signatures pointed to carriage of CMV infection along with the matching HLA type.

Sequenced on an Illumina HiSeq 1500. In TCRdb, the public reads were trimmed at Q25 with fastp and aligned with MiXCR, with productive beta chains retained. Entries are consolidated by CDR3 protein sequence, retaining the most common genes and DNA. The sample includes 200,000 to 250,000 distinct CDR3 sequences, with around 35% observed a single time. Of the sample, 55% to 60% is held by the ten largest clones. Measured from the cysteine to the phenylalanine, the CDR3 is 18 residues long. The retained sequence is limited to the CDR3, 54 bases, with the frame set at the first base. CDR1 and CDR2 were assigned from the germline V gene as SGHTA and FQGTGA. V is clipped by 5 bases and J by 0 bases, and the sequence between their germline boundaries is 22 bases long. The full study reports these points: The ex vivo response was dominated by HLA-C-restricted CMV-specific TCR beta clonotypes, and the single most frequent clonotype in two of eight donors was supplied by these HLA-C-restricted clonotypes. Carriers of CMV infection plus the relevant HLA type were discriminated by the cumulative frequency of public TCR beta family members in the study cohort and in an independent roughly 340-donor cohort.

What this sample's treatment or condition label stands for: in vitro stimulation with specific CMV peptide epitopes to enrich CMV-specific T cells. This TCR derives from a human donor in good health (CMV status not recorded). Some clones in this sample may be carry-over from other donors' samples. In this chain, TRBV7-3 is recombined with TRBJ1-1, with a tentative D gene TRBD1 over 6 matching bases. The material sequenced was CD8+ T cells from cultured PBMCs, taken from culture after CMV antigen stimulation. For the CDR3, the sequence is CASSPGQPGHSMNTEAFF. The bases are TGTGCCAGCAGCCCCGGACAACCGGGACATAGCATGAACACTGAAGCTTTCTTT.